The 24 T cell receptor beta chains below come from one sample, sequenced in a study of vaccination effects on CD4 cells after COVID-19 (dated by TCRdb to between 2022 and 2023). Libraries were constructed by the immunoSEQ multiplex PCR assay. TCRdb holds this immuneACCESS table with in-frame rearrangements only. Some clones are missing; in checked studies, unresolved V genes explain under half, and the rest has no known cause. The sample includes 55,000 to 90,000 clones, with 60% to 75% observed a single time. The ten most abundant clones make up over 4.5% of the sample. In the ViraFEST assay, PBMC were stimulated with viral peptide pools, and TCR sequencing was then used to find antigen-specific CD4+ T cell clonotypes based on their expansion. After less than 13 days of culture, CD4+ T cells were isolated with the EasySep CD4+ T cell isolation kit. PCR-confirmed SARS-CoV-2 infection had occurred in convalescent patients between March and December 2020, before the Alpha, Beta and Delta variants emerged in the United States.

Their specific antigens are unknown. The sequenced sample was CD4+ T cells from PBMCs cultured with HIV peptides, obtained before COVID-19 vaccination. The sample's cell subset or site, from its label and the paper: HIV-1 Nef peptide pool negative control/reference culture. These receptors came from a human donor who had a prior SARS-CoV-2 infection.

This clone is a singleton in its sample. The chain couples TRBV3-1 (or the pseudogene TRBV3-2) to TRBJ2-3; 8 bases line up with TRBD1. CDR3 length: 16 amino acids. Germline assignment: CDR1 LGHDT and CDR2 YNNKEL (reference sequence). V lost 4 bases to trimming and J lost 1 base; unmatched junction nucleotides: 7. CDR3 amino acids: CASSRTLTGGTDTQYF. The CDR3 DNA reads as TGTGCCAGCAGCCGTACTCTGACAGGGGGCACAGATACGCAGTATTTT.

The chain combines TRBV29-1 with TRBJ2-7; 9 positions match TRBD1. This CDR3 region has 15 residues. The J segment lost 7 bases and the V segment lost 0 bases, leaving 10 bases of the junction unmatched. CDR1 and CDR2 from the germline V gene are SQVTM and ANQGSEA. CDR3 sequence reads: CSVEDFDRGTREQYF. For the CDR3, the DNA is TGCAGCGTTGAAGATTTCGACAGGGGGACGAGGGAGCAGTACTTC.

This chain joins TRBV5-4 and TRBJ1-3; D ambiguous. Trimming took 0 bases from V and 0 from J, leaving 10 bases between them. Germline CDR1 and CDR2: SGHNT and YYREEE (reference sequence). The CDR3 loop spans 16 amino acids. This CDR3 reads CASSLDPGNSGNTIYF. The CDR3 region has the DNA TGTGCCAGCAGCTTGGATCCGGGGAACTCTGGAAACACCATATATTTT.

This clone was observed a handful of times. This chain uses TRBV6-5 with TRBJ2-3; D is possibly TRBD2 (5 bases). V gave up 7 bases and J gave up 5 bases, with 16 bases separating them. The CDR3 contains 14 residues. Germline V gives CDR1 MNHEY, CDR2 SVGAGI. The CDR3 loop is CASKVLAGGDTQYF. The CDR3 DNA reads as TGTGCCAGCAAGGTTCTGGCGGGCGGAGATACGCAGTATTTT.

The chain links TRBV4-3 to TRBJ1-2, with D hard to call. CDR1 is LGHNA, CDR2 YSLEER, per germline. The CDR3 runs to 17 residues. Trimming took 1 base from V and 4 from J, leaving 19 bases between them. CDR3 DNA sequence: TGCGCCAGCAGCCAAGTAGTCGGACGGCGGATCCTCTATGGCTACACCTTC. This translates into CASSQVVGRRILYGYTF.

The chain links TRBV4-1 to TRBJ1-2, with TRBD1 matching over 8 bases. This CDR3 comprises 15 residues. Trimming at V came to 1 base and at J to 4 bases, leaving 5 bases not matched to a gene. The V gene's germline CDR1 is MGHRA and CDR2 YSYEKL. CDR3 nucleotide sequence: TGCGCCAGCAGCCAAGCCAGGGGGCAATCCTATGGCTACACCTTC. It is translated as CASSQARGQSYGYTF.

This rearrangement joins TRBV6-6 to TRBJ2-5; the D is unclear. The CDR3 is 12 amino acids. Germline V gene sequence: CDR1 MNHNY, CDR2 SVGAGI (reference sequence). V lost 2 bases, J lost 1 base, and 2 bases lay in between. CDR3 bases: TGTGCCAGCAGTTACGGCCAAGAGACCCAGTACTTC. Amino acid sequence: CASSYGQETQYF.

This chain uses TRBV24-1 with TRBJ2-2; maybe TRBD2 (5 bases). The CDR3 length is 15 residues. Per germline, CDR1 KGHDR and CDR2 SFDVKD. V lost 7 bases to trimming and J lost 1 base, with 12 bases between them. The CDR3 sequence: CATSDPGRNTGELFF. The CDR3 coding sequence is TGTGCCACCAGCGACCCGGGAAGGAACACCGGGGAGCTGTTTTTT.

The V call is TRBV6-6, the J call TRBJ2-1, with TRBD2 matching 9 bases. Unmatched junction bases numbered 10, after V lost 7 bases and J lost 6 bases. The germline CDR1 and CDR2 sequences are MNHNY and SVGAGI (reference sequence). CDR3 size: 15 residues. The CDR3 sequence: CASNQREVWVNEQFF. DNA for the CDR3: TGTGCCAGCAACCAGCGGGAGGTTTGGGTCAATGAGCAGTTCTTC.

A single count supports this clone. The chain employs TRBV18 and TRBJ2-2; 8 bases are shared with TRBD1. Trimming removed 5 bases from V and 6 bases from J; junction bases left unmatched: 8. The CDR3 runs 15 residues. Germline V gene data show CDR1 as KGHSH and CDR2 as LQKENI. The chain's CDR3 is CASSAKQGDPGELFF. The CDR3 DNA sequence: TGTGCCAGCTCAGCAAAACAGGGGGATCCCGGGGAGCTGTTTTTT. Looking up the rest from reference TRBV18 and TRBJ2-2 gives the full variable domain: NAGVMQNPRHLVRRRGQEARLRCSPMKGHSHVYWYRQLPEEGLKFMVYLQKENIIDESGMPKERFSAEFPKEGPSILRIQQVVRGDSAAYFCASSAKQGDPGELFFGEGSRLTVL.

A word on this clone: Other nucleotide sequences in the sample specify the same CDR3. The CDR3 DNA follows: TGCGCCAGCAGTTACAGCTCCTATAATTCACCCCTCCACTTT. This translates into CASSYSSYNSPLHF. The gene calls are TRBV5-1 and TRBJ1-6; D ambiguous. The V end lost 5 bases, the J end lost 0 bases, and 6 bases lay between the germline ends. Germline CDR1 SGHRS, CDR2 YFSETQ. This CDR3 has 14 residues.

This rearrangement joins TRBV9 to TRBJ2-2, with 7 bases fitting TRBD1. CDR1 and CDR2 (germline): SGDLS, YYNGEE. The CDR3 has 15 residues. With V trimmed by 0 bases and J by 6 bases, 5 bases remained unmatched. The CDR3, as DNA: TGTGCCAGCAGCGTAGTTTCCAGGGGGTCCGGGGAGCTGTTTTTT. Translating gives CASSVVSRGSGELFF. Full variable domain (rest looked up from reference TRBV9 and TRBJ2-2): DSGVTQTPKHLITATGQRVTLRCSPRSGDLSVYWYQQSLDQGLQFLIQYYNGEERAKGNILERFSAQQFPDLHSELNLSSLELGDSALYFCASSVVSRGSGELFFGEGSRLTVL.

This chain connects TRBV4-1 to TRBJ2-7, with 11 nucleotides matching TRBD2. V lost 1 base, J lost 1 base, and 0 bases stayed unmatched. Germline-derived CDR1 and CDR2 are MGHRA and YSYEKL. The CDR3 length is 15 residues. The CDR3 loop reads CASSQGLAGSYEQYF. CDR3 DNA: TGCGCCAGCAGCCAAGGACTAGCGGGGTCCTACGAGCAGTACTTC.

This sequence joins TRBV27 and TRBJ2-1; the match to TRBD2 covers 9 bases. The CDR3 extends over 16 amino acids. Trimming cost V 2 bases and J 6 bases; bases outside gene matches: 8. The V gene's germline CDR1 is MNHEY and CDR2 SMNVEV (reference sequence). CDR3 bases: TGTGCCAGCAGTTTAATCGCTAGCGGGAATGTCAATGAGCAGTTCTTC. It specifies CASSLIASGNVNEQFF.

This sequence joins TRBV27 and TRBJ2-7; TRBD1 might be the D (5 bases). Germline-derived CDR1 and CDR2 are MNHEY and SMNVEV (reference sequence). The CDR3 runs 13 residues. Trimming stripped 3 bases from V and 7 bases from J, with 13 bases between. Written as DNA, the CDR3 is TGTGCCAGCAGTTTTTCTGGGGCCGGGGAGCAGTACTTC. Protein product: CASSFSGAGEQYF.

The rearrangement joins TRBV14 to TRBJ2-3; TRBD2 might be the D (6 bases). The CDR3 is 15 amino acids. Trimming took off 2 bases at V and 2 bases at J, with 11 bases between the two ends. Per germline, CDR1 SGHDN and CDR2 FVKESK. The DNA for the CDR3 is TGTGCCAGCAGCCAAAGGAGGGACCCCACAGATACGCAGTATTTT. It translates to CASSQRRDPTDTQYF. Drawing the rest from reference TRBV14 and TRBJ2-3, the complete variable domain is EAGVTQFPSHSVIEKGQTVTLRCDPISGHDNLYWYRRVMGKEIKFLLHFVKESKQDESGMPNNRFLAERTGGTYSTLKVQPAELEDSGVYFCASSQRRDPTDTQYFGPGTRLTVL.

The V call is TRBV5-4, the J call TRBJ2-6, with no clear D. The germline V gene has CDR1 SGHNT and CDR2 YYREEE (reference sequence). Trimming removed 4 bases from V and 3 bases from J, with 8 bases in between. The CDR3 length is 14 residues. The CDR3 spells CASSQDNGANVLTF. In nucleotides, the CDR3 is TGTGCCAGCAGCCAAGACAATGGGGCCAACGTCCTGACTTTC.

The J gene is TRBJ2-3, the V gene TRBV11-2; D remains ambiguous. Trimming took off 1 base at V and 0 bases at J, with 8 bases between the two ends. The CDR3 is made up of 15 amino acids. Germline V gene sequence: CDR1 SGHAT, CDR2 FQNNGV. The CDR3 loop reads CASSLVILSTDTQYF. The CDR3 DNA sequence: TGTGCCAGCAGCTTAGTAATCCTTAGCACAGATACGCAGTATTTT.

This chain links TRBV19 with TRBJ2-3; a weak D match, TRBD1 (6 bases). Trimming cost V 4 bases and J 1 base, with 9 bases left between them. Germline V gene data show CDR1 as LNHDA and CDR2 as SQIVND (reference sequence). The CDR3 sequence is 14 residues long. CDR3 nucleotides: TGTGCCAGTAGTACTCGGACAGGCACAGATACGCAGTATTTT. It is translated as CASSTRTGTDTQYF.

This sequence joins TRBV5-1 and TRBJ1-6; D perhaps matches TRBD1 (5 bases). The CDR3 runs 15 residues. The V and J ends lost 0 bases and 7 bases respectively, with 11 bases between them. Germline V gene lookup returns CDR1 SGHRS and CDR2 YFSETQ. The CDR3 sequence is CASSLAVTVNSPLHF. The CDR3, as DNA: TGCGCCAGCAGCTTGGCAGTGACAGTAAATTCACCCCTCCACTTT.

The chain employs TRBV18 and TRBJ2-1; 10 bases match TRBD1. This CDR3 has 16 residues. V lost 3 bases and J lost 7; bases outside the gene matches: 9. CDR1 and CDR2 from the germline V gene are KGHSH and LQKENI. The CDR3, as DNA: TGTGCCAGCTCACCTCAGGGACAGGGGATAAGGAATGAGCAGTTCTTC. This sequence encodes CASSPQGQGIRNEQFF.

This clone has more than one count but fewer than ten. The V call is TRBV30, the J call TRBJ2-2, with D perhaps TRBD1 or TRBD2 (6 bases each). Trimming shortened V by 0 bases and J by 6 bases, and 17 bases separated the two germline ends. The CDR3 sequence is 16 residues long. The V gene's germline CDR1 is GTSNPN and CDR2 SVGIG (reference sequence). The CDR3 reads CAWSVQPGASSGELFF. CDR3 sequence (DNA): TGTGCCTGGAGTGTACAACCGGGGGCCTCTTCCGGGGAGCTGTTTTTT.

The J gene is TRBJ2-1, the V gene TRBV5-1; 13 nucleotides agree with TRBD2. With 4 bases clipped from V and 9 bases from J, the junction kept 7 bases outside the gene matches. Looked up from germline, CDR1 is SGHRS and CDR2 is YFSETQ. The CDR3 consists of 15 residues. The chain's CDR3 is CASSPQLAGGFEQFF. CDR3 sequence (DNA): TGCGCCAGCAGCCCCCAACTAGCGGGAGGGTTTGAGCAGTTCTTC.

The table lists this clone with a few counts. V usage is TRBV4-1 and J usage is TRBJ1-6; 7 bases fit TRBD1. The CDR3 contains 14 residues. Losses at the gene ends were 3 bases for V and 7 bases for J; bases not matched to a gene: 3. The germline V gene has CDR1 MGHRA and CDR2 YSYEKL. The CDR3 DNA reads TGCGCCAGCAGCCAGGGCAGGGGGAATTCACCCCTCCACTTT. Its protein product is CASSQGRGNSPLHF.